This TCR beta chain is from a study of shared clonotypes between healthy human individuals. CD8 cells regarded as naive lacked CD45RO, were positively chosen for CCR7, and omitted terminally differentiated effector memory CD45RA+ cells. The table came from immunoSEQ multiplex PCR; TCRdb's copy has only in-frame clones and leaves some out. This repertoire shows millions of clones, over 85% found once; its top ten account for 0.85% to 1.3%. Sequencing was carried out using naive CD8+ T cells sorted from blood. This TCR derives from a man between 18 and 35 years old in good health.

The CDR3 DNA reads TGTGCCAGTTATGACAGGGTGGGCACTGAAGCTTTCTTT. This gives the protein CASYDRVGTEAFF. The chain links TRBV19 to TRBJ1-1; 7 bases agree with TRBD1. The germline CDR1 and CDR2 sequences are LNHDA and SQIVND (reference sequence). V gave up 8 bases and J gave up 4 bases; unmatched junction bases: 7. The CDR3 has 13 residues. Full variable domain (rest looked up from reference TRBV19 and TRBJ1-1): DGGITQSPKYLFRKEGQNVTLSCEQNLNHDAMYWYRQDPGQGLRLIYYSQIVNDFQKGDIAEGYSVSREKKESFPLTVTSAQKNPTAFYLCASYDRVGTEAFFGQGTRLTVV.